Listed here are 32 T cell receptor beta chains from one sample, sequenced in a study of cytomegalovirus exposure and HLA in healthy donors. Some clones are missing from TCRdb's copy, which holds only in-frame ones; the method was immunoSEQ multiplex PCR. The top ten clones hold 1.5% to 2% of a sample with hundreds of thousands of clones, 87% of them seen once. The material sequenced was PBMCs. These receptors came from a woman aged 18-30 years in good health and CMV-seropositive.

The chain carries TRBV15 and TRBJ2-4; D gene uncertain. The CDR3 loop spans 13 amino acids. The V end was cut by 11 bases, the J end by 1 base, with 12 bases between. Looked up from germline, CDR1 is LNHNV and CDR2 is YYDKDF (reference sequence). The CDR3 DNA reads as TGTGCCCCCGCCCCCGGGGCCAAAAACATTCAGTACTTC. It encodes CAPAPGAKNIQYF.

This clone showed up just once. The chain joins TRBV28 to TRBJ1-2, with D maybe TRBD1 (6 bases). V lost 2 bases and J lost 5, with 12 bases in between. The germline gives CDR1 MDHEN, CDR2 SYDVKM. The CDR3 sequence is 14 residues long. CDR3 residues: CASSLRTEIYGYTF. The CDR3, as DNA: TGTGCCAGCAGTTTACGGACAGAGATTTATGGCTACACCTTC.

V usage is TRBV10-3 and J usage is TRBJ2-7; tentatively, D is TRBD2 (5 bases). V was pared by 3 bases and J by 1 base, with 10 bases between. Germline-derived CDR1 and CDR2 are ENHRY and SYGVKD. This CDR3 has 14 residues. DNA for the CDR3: TGTGCCATCAGTGAAGGGAGAAGGTCCTACGAGCAGTACTTC. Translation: CAISEGRRSYEQYF.

CDR3: CASSKRLVAYEQYF. The CDR3 DNA reads as TGTGCCAGCAGTAAACGACTGGTAGCCTACGAGCAGTACTTC. The chain links TRBV28 to TRBJ2-7; no clear D gene. The V end lost 5 bases, the J end lost 2 bases, and 13 bases lay between the germline ends. The CDR3 extends over 14 amino acids. Germline CDR1 reads MDHEN; CDR2 reads SYDVKM. Variable domain in full (rest from reference TRBV28 and TRBJ2-7): DVKVTQSSRYLVKRTGEKVFLECVQDMDHENMFWYRQDPGLGLRLIYFSYDVKMKEKGDIPEGYSVSREKKERFSLILESASTNQTSMYLCASSKRLVAYEQYFGPGTRLTVT.

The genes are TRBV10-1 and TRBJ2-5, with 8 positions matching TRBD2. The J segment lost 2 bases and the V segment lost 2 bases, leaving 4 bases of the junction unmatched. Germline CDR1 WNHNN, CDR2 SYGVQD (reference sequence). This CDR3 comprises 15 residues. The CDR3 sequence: CASSEPSGLQETQYF. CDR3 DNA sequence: TGCGCCAGCAGTGAGCCTAGCGGGCTTCAAGAGACCCAGTACTTC.

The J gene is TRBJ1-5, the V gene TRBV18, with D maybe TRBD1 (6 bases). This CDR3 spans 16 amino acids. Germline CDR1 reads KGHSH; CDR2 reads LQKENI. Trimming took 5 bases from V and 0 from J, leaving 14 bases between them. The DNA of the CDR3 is TGTGCCAGCTCAGCTATCTACAGGGATAGCAATCAGCCCCAGCATTTT. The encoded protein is CASSAIYRDSNQPQHF.

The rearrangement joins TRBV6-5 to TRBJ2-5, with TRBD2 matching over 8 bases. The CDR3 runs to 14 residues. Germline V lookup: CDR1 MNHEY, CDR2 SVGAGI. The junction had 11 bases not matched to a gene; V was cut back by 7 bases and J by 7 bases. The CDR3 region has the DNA TGTGCCAGCACCCTGACAGCGGGAGTTGGGACCCAGTACTTC. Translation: CASTLTAGVGTQYF.

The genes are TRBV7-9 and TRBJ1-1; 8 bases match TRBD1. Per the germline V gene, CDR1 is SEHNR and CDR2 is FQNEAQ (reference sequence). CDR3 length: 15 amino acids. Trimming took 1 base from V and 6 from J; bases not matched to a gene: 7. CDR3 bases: TGTGCCAGCAGCTTAGATCCAGGGGGCGATTCTGAAGCTTTCTTT. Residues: CASSLDPGGDSEAFF.

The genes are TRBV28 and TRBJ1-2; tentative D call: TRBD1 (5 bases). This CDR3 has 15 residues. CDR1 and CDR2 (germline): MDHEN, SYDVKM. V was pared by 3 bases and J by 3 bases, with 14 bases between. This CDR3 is CASSFTAGSYYGYTF. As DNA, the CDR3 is TGTGCCAGCAGTTTTACTGCAGGGTCTTACTATGGCTACACCTTC.

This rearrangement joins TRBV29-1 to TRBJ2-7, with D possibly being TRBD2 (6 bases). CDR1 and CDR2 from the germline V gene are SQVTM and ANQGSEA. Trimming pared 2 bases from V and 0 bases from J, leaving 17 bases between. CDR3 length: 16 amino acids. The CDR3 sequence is CSVESEASASSYEQYF. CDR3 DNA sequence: TGCAGCGTTGAATCCGAGGCTAGCGCGAGCTCCTACGAGCAGTACTTC.

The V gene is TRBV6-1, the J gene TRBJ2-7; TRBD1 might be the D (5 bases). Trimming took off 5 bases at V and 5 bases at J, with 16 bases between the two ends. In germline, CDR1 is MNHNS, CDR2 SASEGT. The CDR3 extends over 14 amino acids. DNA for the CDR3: TGTGCCAGCAGTCCAAATCCCCCCAGGGACGAGCAGTACTTC. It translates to CASSPNPPRDEQYF.

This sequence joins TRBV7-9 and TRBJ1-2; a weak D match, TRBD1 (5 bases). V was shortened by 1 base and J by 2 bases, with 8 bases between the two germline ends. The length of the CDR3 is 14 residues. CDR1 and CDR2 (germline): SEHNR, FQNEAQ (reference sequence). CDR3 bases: TGTGCCAGCAGCTTAGTGCAGGGAAACTATGGCTACACCTTC. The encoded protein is CASSLVQGNYGYTF.

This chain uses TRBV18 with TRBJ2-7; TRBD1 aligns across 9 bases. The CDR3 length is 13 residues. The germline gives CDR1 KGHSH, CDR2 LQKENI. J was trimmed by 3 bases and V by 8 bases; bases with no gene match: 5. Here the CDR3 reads CASAGQGDYEQYF. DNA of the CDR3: TGTGCCAGCGCGGGACAGGGCGACTACGAGCAGTACTTC.

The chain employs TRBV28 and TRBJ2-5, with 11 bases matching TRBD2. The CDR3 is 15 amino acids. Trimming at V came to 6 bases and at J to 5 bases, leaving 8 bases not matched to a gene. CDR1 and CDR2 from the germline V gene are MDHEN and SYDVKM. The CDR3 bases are TGTGCCAGCAGCCTAAGACTAGCGGGACAGGAGACCCAGTACTTC. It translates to CASSLRLAGQETQYF.

DNA of the CDR3: TGTGCCAGCAGGCACTATCCGGGACAGGGAGCGACCATATATTTT. Its translation: CASRHYPGQGATIYF. The rearrangement joins TRBV28 to TRBJ1-3; 9 positions match TRBD1. After removal of 6 bases from V and 10 bases from J, the junction contained 13 bases not matched to a gene. This CDR3 region has 15 residues. CDR1 is MDHEN and CDR2 is SYDVKM in the germline V gene.

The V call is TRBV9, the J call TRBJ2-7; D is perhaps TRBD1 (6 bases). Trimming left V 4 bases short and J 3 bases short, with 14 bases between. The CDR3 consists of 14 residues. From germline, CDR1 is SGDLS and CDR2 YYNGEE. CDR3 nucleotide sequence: TGTGCCAGCAGCCCCGGTAGGGGGTTCTACGAGCAGTACTTC. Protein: CASSPGRGFYEQYF.

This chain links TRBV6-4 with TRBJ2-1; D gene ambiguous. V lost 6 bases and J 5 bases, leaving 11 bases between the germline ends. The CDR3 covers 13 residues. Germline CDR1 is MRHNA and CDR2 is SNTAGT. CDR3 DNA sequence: TGTGCCAGCAGCGATGGCCTGAACAATGAGCAGTTCTTC. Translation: CASSDGLNNEQFF.

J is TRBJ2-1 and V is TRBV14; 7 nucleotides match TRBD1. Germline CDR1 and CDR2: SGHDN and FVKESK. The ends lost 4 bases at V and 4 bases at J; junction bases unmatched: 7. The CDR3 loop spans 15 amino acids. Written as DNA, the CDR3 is TGTGCCAGCAGCCCCACAGGGGTGACATACAATGAGCAGTTCTTC. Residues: CASSPTGVTYNEQFF.

In nucleotides, the CDR3 is TGTGCCAGCAGCTCTACAGACTCTGGAAACACCATATATTTT. This gives the protein CASSSTDSGNTIYF. This chain joins TRBV6-6 and TRBJ1-3; no clear D gene. Per the germline V gene, CDR1 is MNHNY and CDR2 is SVGAGI (reference sequence). The CDR3 covers 14 residues. Trimming took off 6 bases at V and 0 bases at J, with 9 bases between the two ends.

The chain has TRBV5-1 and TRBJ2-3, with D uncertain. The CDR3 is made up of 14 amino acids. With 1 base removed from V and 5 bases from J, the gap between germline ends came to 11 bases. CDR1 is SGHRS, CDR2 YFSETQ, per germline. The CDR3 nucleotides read TGCGCCAGCAGCTTGATGGGTCAGGAAGATACGCAGTATTTT. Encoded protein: CASSLMGQEDTQYF. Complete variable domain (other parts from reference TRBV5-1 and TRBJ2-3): KAGVTQTPRYLIKTRGQQVTLSCSPISGHRSVSWYQQTPGQGLQFLFEYFSETQRNKGNFPGRFSGRQFSNSRSEMNVSTLELGDSALYLCASSLMGQEDTQYFGPGTRLTVL.

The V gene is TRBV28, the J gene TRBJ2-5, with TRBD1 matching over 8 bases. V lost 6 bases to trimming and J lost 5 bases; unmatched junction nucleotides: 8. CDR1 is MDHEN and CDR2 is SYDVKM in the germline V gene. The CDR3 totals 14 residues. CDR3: CASSPRTGLETQYF. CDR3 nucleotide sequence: TGTGCCAGCAGCCCACGGACAGGGCTCGAGACCCAGTACTTC.

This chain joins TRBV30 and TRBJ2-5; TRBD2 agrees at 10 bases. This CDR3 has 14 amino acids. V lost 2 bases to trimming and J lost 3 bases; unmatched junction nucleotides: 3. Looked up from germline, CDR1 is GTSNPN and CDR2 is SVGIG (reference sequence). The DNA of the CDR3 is TGTGCCTGGAGTATCGGACTAGCGGAAGAGACCCAGTACTTC. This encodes CAWSIGLAEETQYF.

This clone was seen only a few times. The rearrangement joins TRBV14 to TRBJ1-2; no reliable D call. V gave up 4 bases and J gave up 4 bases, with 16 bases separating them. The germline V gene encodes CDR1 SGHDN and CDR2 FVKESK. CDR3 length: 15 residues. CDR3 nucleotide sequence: TGTGCCAGCAGCCCCTTAGGAGGGTACGGCTATGGCTACACCTTC. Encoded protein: CASSPLGGYGYGYTF.

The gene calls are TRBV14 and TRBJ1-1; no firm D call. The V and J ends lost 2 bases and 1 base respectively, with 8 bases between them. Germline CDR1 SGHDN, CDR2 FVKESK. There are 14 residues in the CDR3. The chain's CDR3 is CASSQRRGNTEAFF. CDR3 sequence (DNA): TGTGCCAGCAGCCAAAGGCGGGGGAACACTGAAGCTTTCTTT.

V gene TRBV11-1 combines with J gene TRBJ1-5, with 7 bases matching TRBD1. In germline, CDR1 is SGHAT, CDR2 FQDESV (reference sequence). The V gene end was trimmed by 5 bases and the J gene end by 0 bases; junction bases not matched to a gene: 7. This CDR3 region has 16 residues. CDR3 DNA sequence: TGTGCCAGCAGCCTCCACAGGGGATATAGCAATCAGCCCCAGCATTTT. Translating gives CASSLHRGYSNQPQHF.

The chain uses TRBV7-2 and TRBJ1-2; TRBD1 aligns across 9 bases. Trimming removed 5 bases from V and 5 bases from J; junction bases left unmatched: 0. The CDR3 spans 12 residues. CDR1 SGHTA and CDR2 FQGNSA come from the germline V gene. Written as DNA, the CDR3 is TGTGCCAGCAGCGACAGGGGGTATGGCTACACCTTC. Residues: CASSDRGYGYTF.

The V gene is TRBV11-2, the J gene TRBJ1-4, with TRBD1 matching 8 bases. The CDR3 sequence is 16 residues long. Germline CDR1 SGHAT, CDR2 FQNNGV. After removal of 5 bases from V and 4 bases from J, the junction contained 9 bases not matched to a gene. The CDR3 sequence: CASSAGQGRGNEKLFF. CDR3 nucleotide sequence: TGTGCCAGCAGCGCCGGACAGGGTAGGGGTAATGAAAAACTGTTTTTT.

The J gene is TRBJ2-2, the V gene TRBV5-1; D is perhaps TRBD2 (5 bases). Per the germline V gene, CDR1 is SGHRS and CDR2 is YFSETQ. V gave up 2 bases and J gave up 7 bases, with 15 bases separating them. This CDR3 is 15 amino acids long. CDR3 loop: CASSLQAAAGGELFF. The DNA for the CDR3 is TGCGCCAGCAGCTTACAAGCGGCGGCTGGCGGGGAGCTGTTTTTT. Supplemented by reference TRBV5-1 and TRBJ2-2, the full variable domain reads KAGVTQTPRYLIKTRGQQVTLSCSPISGHRSVSWYQQTPGQGLQFLFEYFSETQRNKGNFPGRFSGRQFSNSRSEMNVSTLELGDSALYLCASSLQAAAGGELFFGEGSRLTVL.

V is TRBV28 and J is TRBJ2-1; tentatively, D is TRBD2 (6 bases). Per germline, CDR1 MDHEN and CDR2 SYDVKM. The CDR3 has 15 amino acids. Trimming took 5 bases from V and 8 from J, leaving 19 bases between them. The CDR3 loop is CASSLRGLRNHEQFF. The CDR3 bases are TGTGCCAGCAGTCTGCGGGGCCTACGTAACCATGAGCAGTTCTTC.

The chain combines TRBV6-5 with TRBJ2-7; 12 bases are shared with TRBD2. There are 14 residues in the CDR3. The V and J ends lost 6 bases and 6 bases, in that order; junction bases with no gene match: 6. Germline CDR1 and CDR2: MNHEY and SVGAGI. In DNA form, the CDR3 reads TGTGCCAGCAGAGAACTAGCGGGAGGCAGCGAGCAGTACTTC. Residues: CASRELAGGSEQYF.

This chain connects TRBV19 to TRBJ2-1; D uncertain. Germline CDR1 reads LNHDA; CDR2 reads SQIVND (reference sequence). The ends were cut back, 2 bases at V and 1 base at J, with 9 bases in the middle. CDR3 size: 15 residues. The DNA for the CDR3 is TGTGCCAGTAGTATATCTCCACTTTCCTACAATGAGCAGTTCTTC. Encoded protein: CASSISPLSYNEQFF.

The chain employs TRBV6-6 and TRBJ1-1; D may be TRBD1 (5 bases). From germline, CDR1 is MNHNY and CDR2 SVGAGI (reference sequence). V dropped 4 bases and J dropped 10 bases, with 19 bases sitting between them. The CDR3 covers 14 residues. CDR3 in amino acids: CASSLSRVSVVAFF. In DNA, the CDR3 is TGTGCCAGCAGTTTGAGCAGGGTATCAGTGGTAGCTTTCTTT.